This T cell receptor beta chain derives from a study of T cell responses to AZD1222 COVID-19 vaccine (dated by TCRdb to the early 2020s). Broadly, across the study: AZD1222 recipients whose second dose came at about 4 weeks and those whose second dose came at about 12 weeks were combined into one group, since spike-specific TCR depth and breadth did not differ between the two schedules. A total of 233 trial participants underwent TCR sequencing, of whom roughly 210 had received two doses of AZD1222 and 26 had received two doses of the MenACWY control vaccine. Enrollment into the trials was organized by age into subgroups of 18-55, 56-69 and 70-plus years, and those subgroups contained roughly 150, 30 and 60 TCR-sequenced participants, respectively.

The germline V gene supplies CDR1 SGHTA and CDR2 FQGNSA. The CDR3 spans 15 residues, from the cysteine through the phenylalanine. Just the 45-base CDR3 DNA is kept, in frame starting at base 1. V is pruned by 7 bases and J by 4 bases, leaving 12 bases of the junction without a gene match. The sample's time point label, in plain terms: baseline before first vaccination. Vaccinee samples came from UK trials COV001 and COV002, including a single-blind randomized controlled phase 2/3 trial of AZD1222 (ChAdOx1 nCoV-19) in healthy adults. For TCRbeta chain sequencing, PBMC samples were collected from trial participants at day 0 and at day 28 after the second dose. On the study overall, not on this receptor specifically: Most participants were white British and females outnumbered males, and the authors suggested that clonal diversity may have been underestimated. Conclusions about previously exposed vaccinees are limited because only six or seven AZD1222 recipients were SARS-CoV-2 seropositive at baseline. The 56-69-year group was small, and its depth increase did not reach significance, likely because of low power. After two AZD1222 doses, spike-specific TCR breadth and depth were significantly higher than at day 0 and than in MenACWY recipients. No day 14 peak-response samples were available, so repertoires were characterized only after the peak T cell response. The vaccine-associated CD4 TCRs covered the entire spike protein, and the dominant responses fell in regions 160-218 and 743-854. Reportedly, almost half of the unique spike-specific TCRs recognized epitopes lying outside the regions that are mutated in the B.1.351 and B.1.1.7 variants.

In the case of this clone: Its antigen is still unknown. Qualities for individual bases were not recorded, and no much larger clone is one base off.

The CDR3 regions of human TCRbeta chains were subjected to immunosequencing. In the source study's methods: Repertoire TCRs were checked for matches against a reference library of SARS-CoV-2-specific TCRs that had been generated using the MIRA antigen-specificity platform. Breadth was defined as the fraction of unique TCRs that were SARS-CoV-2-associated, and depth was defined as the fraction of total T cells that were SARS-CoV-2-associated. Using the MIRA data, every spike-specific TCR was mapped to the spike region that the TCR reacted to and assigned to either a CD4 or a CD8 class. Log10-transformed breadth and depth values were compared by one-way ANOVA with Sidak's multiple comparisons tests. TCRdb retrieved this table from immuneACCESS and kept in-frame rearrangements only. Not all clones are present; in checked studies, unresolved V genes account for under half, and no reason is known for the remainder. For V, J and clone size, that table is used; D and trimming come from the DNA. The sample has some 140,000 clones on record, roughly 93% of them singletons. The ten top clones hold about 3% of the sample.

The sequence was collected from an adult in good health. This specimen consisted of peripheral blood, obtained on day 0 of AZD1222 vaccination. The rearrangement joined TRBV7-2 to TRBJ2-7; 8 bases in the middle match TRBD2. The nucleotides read TGTGCCAGCACCCCCTGGGCGGGAGGAGGGTACGAGCAGTACTTC. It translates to CASTPWAGGGYEQYF.